This TCR beta chain was recorded in a study of human T cells and chemical hapten exposure. The study's findings and limits: No shift was seen in TCRs above 1 in 1000 frequency with DPC sensitization.

The study's library attached unique molecular identifiers to single cDNA molecules. TCRdb independently ran MiXCR on the RACE reads; one entry per CDR3 protein. The sample yields fewer than 500,000 distinct CDR3 sequences, more than 4.5% seen once. The germline gives CDR1 SSHAT, CDR2 FNYEAQ (reference sequence). The CDR3 consists of 16 residues. Trimming at V came to 0 bases and at J to 10 bases, leaving 11 bases not matched to a gene. Stated time point: patch test 1, 2 weeks after DPC sensitization. Treatment indicated: therapeutic diphenylcyclopropenone sensitization with weekly scalp DPC. A remark on this clonotype: The antigen remains undetermined.

Material: whole blood, obtained in connection with sensitization to the hapten diphenylcyclopropenone (DPC). The chain recombines TRBV7-7 with TRBJ2-1, with 8 bases aligning to TRBD2. The source of this sequence is a woman aged 50 to 60 with alopecia areata. Some clones in this sample may be carry-over from other donors' samples. As DNA, the CDR3 is TGTGCCAGCAGCTTAGCGCCAAGCGGGGGCCCTCGCGAGCAGTTCTTC. It codes for CASSLAPSGGPREQFF.